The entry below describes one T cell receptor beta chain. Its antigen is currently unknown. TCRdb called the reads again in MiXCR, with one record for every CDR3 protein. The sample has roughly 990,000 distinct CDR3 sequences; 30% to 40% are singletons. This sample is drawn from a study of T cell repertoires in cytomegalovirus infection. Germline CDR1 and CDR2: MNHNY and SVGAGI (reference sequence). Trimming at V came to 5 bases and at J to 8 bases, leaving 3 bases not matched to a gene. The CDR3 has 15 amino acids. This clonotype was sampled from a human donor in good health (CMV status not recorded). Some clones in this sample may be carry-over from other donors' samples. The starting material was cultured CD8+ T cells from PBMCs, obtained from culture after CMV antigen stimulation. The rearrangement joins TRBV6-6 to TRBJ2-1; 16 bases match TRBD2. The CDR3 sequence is CASSQGLAGGDEQFF. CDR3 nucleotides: TGTGCCAGCAGTCAGGGACTAGCGGGGGGGGATGAGCAGTTCTTC.